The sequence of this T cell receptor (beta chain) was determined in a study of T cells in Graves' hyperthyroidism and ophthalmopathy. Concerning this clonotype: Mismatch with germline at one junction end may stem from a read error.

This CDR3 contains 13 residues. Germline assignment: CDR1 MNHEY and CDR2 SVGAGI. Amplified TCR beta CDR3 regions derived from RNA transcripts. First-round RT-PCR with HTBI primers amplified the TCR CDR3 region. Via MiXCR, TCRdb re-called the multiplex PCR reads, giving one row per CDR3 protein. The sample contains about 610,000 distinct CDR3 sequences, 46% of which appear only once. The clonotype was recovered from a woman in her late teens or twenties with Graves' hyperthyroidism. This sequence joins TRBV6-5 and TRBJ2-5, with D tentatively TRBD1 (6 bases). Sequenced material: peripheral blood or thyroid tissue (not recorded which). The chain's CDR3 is CANSLNREETQYF. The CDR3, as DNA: TGTGCCAACAGTTTAAACAGGGAAGAGACCCAGTACTTC.